The present T cell receptor beta chain was sequenced within a study of T cell clonotyping in hematopoietic cell transplantation. Using immunoSEQ multiplex PCR, the repertoire was profiled, and TCRdb retains in-frame clones only, with some absent. This sample has roughly 5,000 clones, with approximately 91% found just once. Trimming took 3 bases from V and 2 from J; bases not matched to a gene: 0. Germline V lookup: CDR1 SGHDN, CDR2 FVKESK. The CDR3 covers 13 residues. The TCR comes from a female patient aged 50-60 years who had an allogeneic stem cell transplant from a related donor, so the T cells may come from the graft donor. Some clones in this sample may be carry-over from other donors' samples. The starting material was peripheral blood mononuclear cells, obtained 100 days after allogeneic stem cell transplant. The chain couples TRBV14 to TRBJ1-2, with 7 bases lining up with TRBD1. DNA for the CDR3: TGTGCCAGCAGCCAGGGACAGAACTATGGCTACACCTTC. This sequence encodes CASSQGQNYGYTF.